This T cell receptor (beta chain) is drawn from a study of OX40 agonist ivuxolimab in advanced cancers. Autoimmune disease history or systemic immunosuppression disqualified patients. The CDR3 runs 16 residues. The V gene's germline CDR1 is MNHEY and CDR2 SVGAGI. Trimming took 0 bases from V and 8 from J; bases not matched to a gene: 10. Clones were read by immunoSEQ multiplex PCR, and TCRdb kept only the in-frame ones, dropping some. The sample lists more than 35,000 clones, approximately 80% occurring once. The receptor's source is an adult with an advanced solid tumor such as melanoma, head and neck, liver or kidney cancer. The sample consisted of CD4+ or CD8+ T cells sorted from blood, taken in a trial of the OX40 agonist ivuxolimab. The chain couples TRBV6-5 to TRBJ2-1; 7 bases match TRBD2. Written as DNA, the CDR3 is TGTGCCAGCAGTTACTCGGGCGGACTAGAGGGCGATGAGCAGTTCTTC. As protein: CASSYSGGLEGDEQFF.